Sequencing of this T cell receptor (beta chain) was carried out in a study of OX40 agonist ivuxolimab in advanced cancers. A note on the overall study: Ivuxolimab was a fully human IgG2 agonistic monoclonal antibody targeting the costimulatory receptor OX40 (CD134). Intravenous ivuxolimab was administered to patients every 2 weeks at six dose levels: 0.01, 0.1, 0.3, 1.5, 3 and 10 mg/kg. Among the 50 to 55 dose-escalation patients, approximately 20 had hepatocellular carcinoma, approximately 15 melanoma, 9 renal cell carcinoma and 9 head and neck cancer. A male proportion of about 79% and a mean age of approximately 62 years, ranging from 23 to 79, were recorded for the dose-escalation cohort. Prior anti-PD-1, anti-PD-L1 or anti-CTLA-4 therapy was permitted, and about two fifths of dose-escalation patients had received checkpoint inhibitors. Three dose-escalation patients achieved partial responses, one with hepatocellular carcinoma and two with cutaneous melanoma. Peripheral TCRbeta sequencing was intended to test whether TCR sequence diversity was altered and clonal T-cell expansion was caused by ivuxolimab. The paper covers the monotherapy dose-escalation part of the phase I ivuxolimab trial, which included N ≈ 50 patients.

About this clone itself: Its binding antigen is unknown. Base qualities are not recorded, but no much larger clone differs from it by a single base.

Genomic DNA was extracted from sorted cells for sequencing of the TCRbeta CDR3 region. The immunoSEQ Assay was used for sequencing of TCRbeta CDR3 regions. The table was pulled from immuneACCESS by TCRdb, which kept in-frame rearrangements only. Such tables lose some clones; where checked, under half of the loss comes from unresolved V genes, and the rest has no known cause. In this sample the table shows more than 80,000 clones, about 92% of which occur a single time. Over 0.2% of the sample rests with the top ten. The research as a whole found: Antigen specificity was not determined for the clonally expanded peripheral T cells. On average, CD8+ T cells showed more expanded clones than CD4+ T cells after ivuxolimab. Low levels of normalized T-cell clonal expansion were also seen in some patients who did not respond. Partial responders in the 0.1-3.0 mg/kg groups had among the lowest normalized peripheral clonal expansion, especially among CD8+ T cells. Clonal expansion of both CD4+ and CD8+ blood T cells was observed from baseline to week 6 at doses 0.1 to 3.0 mg/kg.

The trial excluded patients who had a history of autoimmune disease or who were on systemic immunosuppression. Peripheral blood for TCR sequencing was collected from all dose cohorts at baseline, on cycle 4 day 1, and on cycle 7 day 1. Samples came from an open-label, multicenter, first-in-human phase I dose-escalation trial of ivuxolimab. Adults with locally advanced or metastatic melanoma, renal cell carcinoma, hepatocellular carcinoma or head and neck squamous cell carcinoma were enrolled in the trial. Before TCR sequencing, CD4+ T cells and CD8+ T cells from peripheral blood were sorted into separate populations. The sample was CD4+ or CD8+ T cells sorted from blood, taken in a trial of the OX40 agonist ivuxolimab. The source of this sequence is an adult with an advanced solid tumor such as melanoma, head and neck, liver or kidney cancer.

The sequence in DNA is TGTGCCAGCAGCGTAGGAGGGCGGCCCTACAATGAGCAGTTCTTC. This codes for CASSVGGRPYNEQFF. This chain is built from TRBV9 and TRBJ2-1, with TRBD2 tentatively as D gene (5 bases match). The germline V gene provides CDR1 SGDLS and CDR2 YYNGEE. V and J are truncated by 0 bases and 2 bases respectively, leaving an intervening sequence of 9 bases. The CDR3 runs 15 residues from the cysteine to the phenylalanine. Only CDR3 DNA is held: 45 bases, read in frame from base 1.